The 17 T cell receptor beta chains below come from one sample, sequenced in a study of T cells in Graves' hyperthyroidism and ophthalmopathy. RNA transcripts were the template for amplifying TCR beta CDR3 regions. Initially, a first-round RT-PCR of the TCR CDR3 employed the HTBI primer set. A single record per CDR3 protein comes from TCRdb applying MiXCR to the multiplex PCR reads. The repertoire holds some 600,000 distinct CDR3 sequences, with about half as singletons. Sequenced: peripheral blood or thyroid tissue (not recorded which). Receptor source: a woman in her late teens or twenties with Graves' hyperthyroidism.

This clonotype was recorded at least ten times. This chain joins TRBV24-1 and TRBJ2-5, with 8 bases identical to TRBD1. Germline V gene sequence: CDR1 KGHDR, CDR2 SFDVKD. This CDR3 is 13 amino acids long. V shed 4 bases, J shed 9 bases, and the junction held 6 bases outside the gene matches. CDR3 nucleotide sequence: TGTGCCACCAGTGAGCGGACAGGGATCTCCCAGTACTTC. This encodes CATSERTGISQYF.

This chain uses TRBV7-2 with TRBJ1-3; unclear D gene. The CDR3 length is 14 residues. Trimming removed 9 bases from V and 0 bases from J, with 12 bases in between. Germline CDR1 reads SGHTA; CDR2 reads FQGNSA. CDR3 DNA sequence: TGTGCCAGTTTTTTCCCGCCCTCTGGAAACACCATATATTTT. Amino acids: CASFFPPSGNTIYF.

This clonotype showed up just a few times. The chain uses TRBV2 and TRBJ1-2; maybe TRBD1 (6 bases). This CDR3 is 15 amino acids long. V lost 6 bases and J 2 bases, leaving 16 bases between the germline ends. Germline CDR1 SNHLY, CDR2 FYNNEI. This CDR3 is CASREGGEPNYGYTF. The CDR3 DNA reads TGTGCCAGCAGGGAGGGGGGAGAACCCAACTATGGCTACACCTTC. The full variable domain, with the rest looked up from reference TRBV2 and TRBJ1-2, is EPEVTQTPSHQVTQMGQEVILRCVPISNHLYFYWYRQILGQKVEFLVSFYNNEISEKSEIFDDQFSVERPDGSNFTLKIRSTKLEDSAMYFCASREGGEPNYGYTFGSGTRLTVV.

The chain joins TRBV10-3 to TRBJ1-5; a weak D match, TRBD1 (6 bases). The CDR3 has 14 residues. Between the trimmed V and J ends, which lost 10 bases and 0 bases, there was a span of 13 bases. Germline V gives CDR1 ENHRY, CDR2 SYGVKD. CDR3 sequence (DNA): TGTGCCACAAGACAGGAAACTAGCAATCAGCCCCAGCATTTT. It yields the protein CATRQETSNQPQHF.

In its sample, this clonotype was seen a few times. This chain uses TRBV7-2 with TRBJ1-1; D ambiguous. This CDR3 has 16 amino acids. V was pared by 5 bases and J by 2 bases, with 18 bases between. Germline V gene lookup returns CDR1 SGHTA and CDR2 FQGNSA. The CDR3 loop reads CASSQSLDGTNTEAFF. DNA of the CDR3: TGTGCCAGCAGCCAATCCCTGGACGGAACAAACACTGAAGCTTTCTTT.

The rearrangement uses TRBV12-3 or TRBV12-4 and TRBJ1-2; 8 bases map to TRBD1. The CDR3 has 12 residues. V lost 3 bases to trimming and J lost 9 bases; unmatched junction nucleotides: 3. CDR3 sequence: CASSFGQGRYTF. DNA for the CDR3: TGTGCCAGCAGTTTCGGACAGGGCCGCTACACCTTC.

The genes are TRBV29-1 and TRBJ1-4; D is uncertain. The CDR3 has 14 residues. Trimming cost V 4 bases and J 0 bases, with 9 bases left between them. In germline, CDR1 is SQVTM, CDR2 ANQGSEA. The CDR3 loop reads CSVGPGATNEKLFF. For the CDR3, the DNA is TGCAGCGTTGGTCCGGGTGCAACTAATGAAAAACTGTTTTTT. The full variable domain, its missing parts supplied by reference TRBV29-1 and TRBJ1-4, is SAVISQKPSRDICQRGTSLTIQCQVDSQVTMMFWYRQQPGQSLTLIATANQGSEATYESGFVIDKFPISRPNLTFSTLTVSNMSPEDSSIYLCSVGPGATNEKLFFGSGTQLSVL.

This clonotype was seen once. A single base separates this from a much larger clone, so it may be a read error. The genes are TRBV20-1 and TRBJ1-4; D is ambiguous. This CDR3 comprises 12 residues. Germline V gives CDR1 DFQATT, CDR2 SNEGSKA (reference sequence). V was clipped by 3 bases and J by 3 bases, with 5 bases between them. The CDR3 DNA reads as TGCAGTGCTAGTGACCCTAATGAAAAACTGTTTTTT. The encoded protein is CSASDPNEKLFF.

The rearrangement joins TRBV7-9 to TRBJ1-1; unclear D gene. The V end was cut by 5 bases, the J end by 3 bases, with 10 bases between. Germline V lookup: CDR1 SEHNR, CDR2 FQNEAQ (reference sequence). The CDR3 is 13 amino acids. The CDR3: CASSSETDTEAFF. CDR3 DNA sequence: TGTGCCAGCAGCAGCGAAACAGACACTGAAGCTTTCTTT.

Turning to this clonotype: At one end, the junction sequence differs from germline, possibly due to a read error. This chain uses TRBV7-7 with TRBJ2-2; TRBD2 matches 7 bases. The CDR3 loop spans 18 amino acids. The germline CDR1 and CDR2 sequences are SSHAT and FNYEAQ (reference sequence). DNA for the CDR3: TGCGCCAGCAGCCAAGATCACGCGGGAGCGCCCTCGACCGGGGAGCTGTTTTTT. This codes for CASSQDHAGAPSTGELFF.

This clonotype was picked up many times. This chain joins TRBV20-1 and TRBJ2-7; TRBD2 matches 11 bases. Looked up from germline, CDR1 is DFQATT and CDR2 is SNEGSKA (reference sequence). The CDR3 runs to 14 residues. With V trimmed by 6 bases and J by 1 base, 5 bases remained unmatched. CDR3 sequence (DNA): TGCAGTGCAACGGGACTAGCGGTGTCCTACGAGCAGTACTTC. This sequence encodes CSATGLAVSYEQYF.

This chain connects TRBV20-1 to TRBJ2-7; a possible D gene is TRBD1 (5 bases). The V end lost 1 base, the J end lost 3 bases, and 19 bases lay between the germline ends. Germline loops: CDR1 DFQATT, CDR2 SNEGSKA (reference sequence). The CDR3 contains 16 residues. CDR3 region: CSARVPRSGKRYEQYF. In nucleotides, the CDR3 is TGCAGTGCTAGAGTCCCCAGGTCAGGGAAACGCTACGAGCAGTACTTC.

The chain combines TRBV18 with TRBJ2-5, with 11 bases fitting TRBD1. V lost 0 bases, J lost 3 bases, and 6 bases stayed unmatched. Germline V gene lookup returns CDR1 KGHSH and CDR2 LQKENI. The CDR3 is made up of 17 amino acids. CDR3 loop: CASSPPSGTGGEETQYF. In DNA form, the CDR3 reads TGTGCCAGCTCACCACCGTCCGGGACAGGGGGTGAAGAGACCCAGTACTTC.

This clonotype was counted only a few times. The V call is TRBV7-9, the J call TRBJ2-7; 7 bases match TRBD1. With V trimmed by 5 bases and J by 2 bases, 6 bases remained unmatched. The germline CDR1 and CDR2 sequences are SEHNR and FQNEAQ (reference sequence). The CDR3 sequence is 14 residues long. Written as DNA, the CDR3 is TGTGCCAGCAGCCCGGGACAGCTTACCTACGAGCAGTACTTC. It translates to CASSPGQLTYEQYF.

With regard to this clonotype: Just one base apart from a much larger clone, this may be a read error. The rearrangement joins TRBV20-1 to TRBJ1-1; D unresolved. This CDR3 spans 8 amino acids. Per the germline V gene, CDR1 is DFQATT and CDR2 is SNEGSKA (reference sequence). This chain's CDR3 is CRVAEAFF. DNA for the CDR3: TGCAGGGTCGCTGAAGCTTTCTTT.

V is TRBV11-3 and J is TRBJ2-2; 7 nucleotides line up with TRBD2. Losses at the gene ends were 4 bases for V and 3 bases for J; bases not matched to a gene: 8. Per the germline V gene, CDR1 is SGHNT and CDR2 is YENEEA. The CDR3 covers 16 residues. Written as DNA, the CDR3 is TGTGCCAGCAGCTACGTTCCGGCGGGGGACACCGGGGAGCTGTTTTTT. Translation: CASSYVPAGDTGELFF.

The table lists this clonotype with many counts. J is TRBJ1-6 and V is TRBV7-2; TRBD1 matches at 11 bases. J lost 13 bases, V lost 3 bases, and 11 bases had no gene match. The germline V gene encodes CDR1 SGHTA and CDR2 FQGNSA. This CDR3 region has 16 residues. This chain's CDR3 is CASSLWTGGGISPLHF. For the CDR3, the DNA is TGTGCCAGCAGCTTGTGGACAGGGGGCGGCATTTCGCCCCTCCACTTT.